The 10 T cell receptor beta chains below all came from one sample that was sequenced in a study of cytomegalovirus exposure and HLA in healthy donors. PCR amplification relied on 60 Vbeta primers (plus 13 Jbeta primers). Repertoires were generated with immunoSEQ multiplex PCR, while TCRdb's copy carries only in-frame clones and drops some. The table lists fewer than 150,000 clones, roughly four fifths of them singletons, with roughly 2.6% in the top ten. Sequencing input: PBMCs. The receptors stem from a woman aged 18 to 35 in good health and CMV-seronegative.

This clone was observed a few times. The rearrangement links TRBV6-5 to TRBJ1-2, with D maybe TRBD1 (5 bases). Between the trimmed V and J ends, which lost 2 bases and 3 bases, there was a span of 10 bases. CDR3 length equals 14 residues. Looked up from germline, CDR1 is MNHEY and CDR2 is SVGAGI. CDR3 sequence: CASSYARADYGYTF. CDR3 sequence (DNA): TGTGCCAGCAGTTACGCCAGGGCTGACTATGGCTACACCTTC.

This clone was counted between two and nine times. The chain employs TRBV6-5 and TRBJ1-4; D not resolved. The V gene's germline CDR1 is MNHEY and CDR2 SVGAGI. The CDR3 loop spans 15 amino acids. V lost 3 bases, J lost 8 bases, and 16 bases lay in between. CDR3: CASSYQAGSLEKLFF. The CDR3 DNA reads as TGTGCCAGCAGTTATCAGGCGGGTAGTTTGGAAAAACTGTTTTTT.

The CDR3 DNA is TGCAGCGTTGAGGACAGGGGAGGGCATGGCTACACCTTC. Translation: CSVEDRGGHGYTF. The chain recombines TRBV29-1 with TRBJ1-2, with 9 bases lining up with TRBD1. Germline loops: CDR1 SQVTM, CDR2 ANQGSEA. Trimming removed 3 bases from V and 6 bases from J; junction bases left unmatched: 5. This CDR3 spans 13 amino acids.

The chain recombines TRBV5-1 with TRBJ2-2; 7 nucleotides align to TRBD1. CDR1 is SGHRS and CDR2 is YFSETQ in the germline V gene. The J segment lost 4 bases and the V segment lost 6 bases, leaving 3 bases of the junction unmatched. The CDR3 covers 13 residues. This chain's CDR3 is CASTTGVTGELFF. DNA of the CDR3: TGCGCCAGCACAACAGGGGTCACCGGGGAGCTGTTTTTT.

This chain uses TRBV27 with TRBJ2-5, with 10 bases matching TRBD1. The CDR3 extends over 12 amino acids. CDR1 and CDR2 (germline): MNHEY, SMNVEV (reference sequence). The V gene end was trimmed by 10 bases and the J gene end by 3 bases; junction bases not matched to a gene: 2. The CDR3 bases are TGTGCCACCGGGACAGGGGAAGAGACCCAGTACTTC. Its protein is CATGTGEETQYF.

This chain links TRBV18 with TRBJ1-5; possible D gene TRBD1, 5 bases. CDR1 is KGHSH, CDR2 LQKENI, per germline. The germline V and J ends were trimmed by 2 bases and 3 bases, with 11 bases remaining between them. The CDR3 has 15 amino acids. Here the CDR3 DNA reads TGTGCCAGCTCACCATTGGCAGGGAACAATCAGCCCCAGCATTTT. Its translation is CASSPLAGNNQPQHF.

The DNA of the CDR3 is TGTGCCAGTAGTATTGGACGGGGCACCGGGGAGCTGTTTTTT. This sequence encodes CASSIGRGTGELFF. V and J are TRBV19 and TRBJ2-2; maybe TRBD2 (5 bases). Germline assignment: CDR1 LNHDA and CDR2 SQIVND (reference sequence). The V gene lost 3 bases and the J gene lost 4 bases, with 9 bases spanning the gap. CDR3 length equals 14 residues.

The chain has TRBV29-1 and TRBJ2-1; 10 nucleotides line up with TRBD1. This CDR3 spans 14 amino acids. The junction had 12 bases not matched to a gene; V was cut back by 7 bases and J by 9 bases. Germline CDR1 and CDR2: SQVTM and ANQGSEA. Here the CDR3 reads CSGDRDRGVSEQFF. CDR3 nucleotides: TGCAGCGGGGACAGGGACAGGGGAGTTTCTGAGCAGTTCTTC.

This chain uses TRBV13 with TRBJ2-1; a weak D match, TRBD2 (5 bases). Trimming removed 2 bases at V and 7 bases at J, with 12 bases between. From germline, CDR1 is PRHDT and CDR2 FYEKMQ (reference sequence). The CDR3 has 14 amino acids. CDR3 residues: CASSLPGPGNEQFF. Written as DNA, the CDR3 is TGTGCCAGCAGCTTACCGGGCCCGGGGAATGAGCAGTTCTTC.

J is TRBJ1-3 and V is TRBV7-9; D uncertain. There are 15 residues in the CDR3. Germline V gives CDR1 SEHNR, CDR2 FQNEAQ (reference sequence). The germline V and J ends were trimmed by 1 base and 3 bases, with 10 bases remaining between them. The CDR3 DNA reads as TGTGCCAGCAGCTTAGGAGAACTCCTTGGAAACACCATATATTTT. Translation gives CASSLGELLGNTIYF.